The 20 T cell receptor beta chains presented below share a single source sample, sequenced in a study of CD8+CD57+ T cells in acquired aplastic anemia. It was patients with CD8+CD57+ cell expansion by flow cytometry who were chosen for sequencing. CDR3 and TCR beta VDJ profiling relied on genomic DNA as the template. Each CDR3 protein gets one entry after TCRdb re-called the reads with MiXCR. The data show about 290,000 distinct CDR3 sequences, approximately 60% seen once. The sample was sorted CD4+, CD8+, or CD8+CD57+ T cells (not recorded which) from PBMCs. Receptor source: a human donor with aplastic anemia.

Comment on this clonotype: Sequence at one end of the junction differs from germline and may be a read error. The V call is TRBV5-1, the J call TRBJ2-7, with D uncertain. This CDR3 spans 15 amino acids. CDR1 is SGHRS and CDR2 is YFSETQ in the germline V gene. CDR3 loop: CTSSFSAESTYEQYF. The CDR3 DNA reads TGTACCAGCAGCTTCAGTGCTGAGTCCACCTACGAGCAGTACTTC.

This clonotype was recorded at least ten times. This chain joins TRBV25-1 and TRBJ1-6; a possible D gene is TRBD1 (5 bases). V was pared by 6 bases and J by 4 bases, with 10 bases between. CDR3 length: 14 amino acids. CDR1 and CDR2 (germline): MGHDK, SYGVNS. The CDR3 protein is CASRGDLYNSPLHF. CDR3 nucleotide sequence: TGTGCCAGCAGAGGGGACCTTTATAATTCACCCCTCCACTTT.

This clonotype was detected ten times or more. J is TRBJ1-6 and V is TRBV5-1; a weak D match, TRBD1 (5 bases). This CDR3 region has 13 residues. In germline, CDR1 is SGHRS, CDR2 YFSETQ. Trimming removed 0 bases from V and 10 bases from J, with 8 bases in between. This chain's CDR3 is CASSLAGRSPLHF. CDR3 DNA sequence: TGCGCCAGCAGCTTGGCAGGGCGGTCACCCCTCCACTTT.

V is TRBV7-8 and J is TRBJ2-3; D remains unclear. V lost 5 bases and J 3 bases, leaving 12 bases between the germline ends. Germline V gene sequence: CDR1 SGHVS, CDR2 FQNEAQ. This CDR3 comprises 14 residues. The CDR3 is CASSPRWDTDTQYF. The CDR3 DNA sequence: TGTGCCAGCAGCCCACGGTGGGATACAGATACGCAGTATTTT.

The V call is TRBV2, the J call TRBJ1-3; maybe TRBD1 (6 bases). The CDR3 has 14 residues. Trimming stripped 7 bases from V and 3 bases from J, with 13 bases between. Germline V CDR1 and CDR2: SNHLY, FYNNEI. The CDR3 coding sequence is TGTGCCAGCACCGAGGGGGGAGGTGGAAACACCATATATTTT. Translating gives CASTEGGGGNTIYF.

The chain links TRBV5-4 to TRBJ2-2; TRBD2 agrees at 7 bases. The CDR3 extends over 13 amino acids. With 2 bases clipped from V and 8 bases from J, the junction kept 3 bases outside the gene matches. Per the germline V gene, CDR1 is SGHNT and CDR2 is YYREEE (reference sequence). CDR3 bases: TGTGCCAGCAGCTTCGGGACTAAAGGGGAGCTGTTTTTT. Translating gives CASSFGTKGELFF.

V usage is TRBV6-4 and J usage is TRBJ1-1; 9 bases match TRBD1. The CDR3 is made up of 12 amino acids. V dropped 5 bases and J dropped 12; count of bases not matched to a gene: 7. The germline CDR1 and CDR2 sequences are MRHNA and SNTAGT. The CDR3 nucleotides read TGTGCCAGCAGTCCTGGACAGGGGCGTCCTTTCTTT. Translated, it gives CASSPGQGRPFF.

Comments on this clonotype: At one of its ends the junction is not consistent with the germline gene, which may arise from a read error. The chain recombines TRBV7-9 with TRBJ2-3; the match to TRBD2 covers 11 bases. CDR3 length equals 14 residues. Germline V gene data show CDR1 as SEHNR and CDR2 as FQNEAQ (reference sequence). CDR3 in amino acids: CASSIAGGVDTQYF. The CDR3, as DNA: TGTGCCAGCAGCATAGCGGGGGGGGTAGATACGCAGTATTTT.

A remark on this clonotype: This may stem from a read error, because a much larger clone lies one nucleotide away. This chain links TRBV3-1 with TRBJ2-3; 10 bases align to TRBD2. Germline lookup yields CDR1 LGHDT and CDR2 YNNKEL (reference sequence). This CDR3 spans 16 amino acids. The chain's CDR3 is CASSHGLAASTDTQCF. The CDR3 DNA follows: TGTGCCAGCAGCCACGGACTAGCGGCCAGCACAGATACGCAGTGTTTT.

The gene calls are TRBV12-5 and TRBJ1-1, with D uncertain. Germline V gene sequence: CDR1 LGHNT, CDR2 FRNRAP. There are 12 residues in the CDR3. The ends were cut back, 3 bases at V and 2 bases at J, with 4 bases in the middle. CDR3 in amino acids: CASGLKNTEAFF. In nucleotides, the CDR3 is TGTGCTAGTGGTTTAAAAAACACTGAAGCTTTCTTT.

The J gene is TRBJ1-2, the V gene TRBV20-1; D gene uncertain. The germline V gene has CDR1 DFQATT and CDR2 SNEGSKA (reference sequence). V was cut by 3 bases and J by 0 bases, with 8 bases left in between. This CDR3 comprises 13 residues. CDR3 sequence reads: CSASTGANYGYTF. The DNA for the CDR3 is TGCAGTGCTAGCACGGGAGCTAACTATGGCTACACCTTC.

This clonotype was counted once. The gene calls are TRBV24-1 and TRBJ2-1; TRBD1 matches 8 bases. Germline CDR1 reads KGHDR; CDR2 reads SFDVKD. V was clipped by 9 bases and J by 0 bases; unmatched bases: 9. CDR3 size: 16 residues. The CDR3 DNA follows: TGTGCCACCTTTGGACAGGGATTGAGCTCCTACAATGAGCAGTTCTTC. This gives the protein CATFGQGLSSYNEQFF.

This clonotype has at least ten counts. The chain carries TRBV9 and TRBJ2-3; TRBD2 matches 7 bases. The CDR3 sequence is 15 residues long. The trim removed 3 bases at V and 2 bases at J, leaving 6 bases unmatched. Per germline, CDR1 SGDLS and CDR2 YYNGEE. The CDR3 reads CASSAPGTITDTQYF. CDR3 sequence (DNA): TGTGCCAGCAGCGCACCCGGGACTATCACAGATACGCAGTATTTT.

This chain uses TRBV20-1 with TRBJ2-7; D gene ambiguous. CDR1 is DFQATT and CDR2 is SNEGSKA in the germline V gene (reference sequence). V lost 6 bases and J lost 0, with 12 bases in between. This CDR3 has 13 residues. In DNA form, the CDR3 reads TGCAGTGCCCCGAGCCCCATCTCCTACGAGCAGTACTTC. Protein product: CSAPSPISYEQYF.

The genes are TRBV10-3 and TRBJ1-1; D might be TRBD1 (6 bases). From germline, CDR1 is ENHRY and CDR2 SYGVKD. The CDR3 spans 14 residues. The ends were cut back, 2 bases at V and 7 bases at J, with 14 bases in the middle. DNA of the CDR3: TGTGCCATCAGTGAGGAGGGGGAAGCGGATGAAGCTTTCTTT. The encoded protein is CAISEEGEADEAFF.

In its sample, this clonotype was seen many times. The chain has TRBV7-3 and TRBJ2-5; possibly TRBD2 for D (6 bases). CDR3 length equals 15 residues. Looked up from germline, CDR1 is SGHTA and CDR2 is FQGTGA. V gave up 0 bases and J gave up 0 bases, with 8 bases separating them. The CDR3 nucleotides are TGTGCCAGCAGCTTAACCTCGGGGGACCAAGAGACCCAGTACTTC. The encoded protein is CASSLTSGDQETQYF.

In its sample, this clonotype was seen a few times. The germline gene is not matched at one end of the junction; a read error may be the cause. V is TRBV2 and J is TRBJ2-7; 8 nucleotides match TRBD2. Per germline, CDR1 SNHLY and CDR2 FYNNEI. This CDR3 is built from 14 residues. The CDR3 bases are TGCAGTGCTAGAGTCAGCGGGAGTGCGGGCGAGCAGCACTTC. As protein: CSARVSGSAGEQHF.

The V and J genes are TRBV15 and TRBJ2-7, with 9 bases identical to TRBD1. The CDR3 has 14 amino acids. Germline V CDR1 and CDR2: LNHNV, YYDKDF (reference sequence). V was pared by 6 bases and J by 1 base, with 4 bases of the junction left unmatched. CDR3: CATSPGQGSYEQYF. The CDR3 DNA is TGTGCCACCAGTCCGGGACAGGGATCCTACGAGCAGTACTTC.

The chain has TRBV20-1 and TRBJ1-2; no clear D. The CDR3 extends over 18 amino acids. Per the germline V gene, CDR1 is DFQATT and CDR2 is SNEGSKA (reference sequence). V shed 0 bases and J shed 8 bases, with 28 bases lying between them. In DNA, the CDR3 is TGCAGTGCTAGAGATCCCCCCGTTAGCGGGCCTTTAAGTAGGGGCTACACCTTC. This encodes CSARDPPVSGPLSRGYTF.

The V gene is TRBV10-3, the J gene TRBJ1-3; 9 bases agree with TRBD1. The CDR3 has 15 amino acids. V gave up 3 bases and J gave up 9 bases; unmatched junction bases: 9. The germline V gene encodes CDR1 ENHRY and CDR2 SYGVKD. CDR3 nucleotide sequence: TGTGCCATCAGTGACCTCATGGGACAGGGAGGCACCATATATTTT. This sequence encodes CAISDLMGQGGTIYF.